The TCR beta chain described here comes from a study of cytomegalovirus exposure and HLA in healthy donors. Study summary: Prior work identified about 120 million unique TCR beta sequences in about 179 million T cells. The study's findings and limits: A further, later analysis showed that HLA-associated TCR beta chains (compared with equally common others) were more clonally expanded. What a later analysis showed was that several of the most significant clusters appeared linked to common viral pathogens.

CDR3 size: 14 residues. V dropped 11 bases and J dropped 7 bases, with 21 bases sitting between them. CDR1 and CDR2 (germline): MNHEY, SMNVEV (reference sequence). A note on this clone: Its antigen is not known.

PCR was performed using 60 Vbeta and 13 Jbeta primers. Data came from immunoSEQ multiplex PCR; TCRdb stores just in-frame clones and leaves some out. Of about 200,000 clones listed, approximately 85% were seen once; the top ten hold under 3%. The specimen sequenced was PBMCs. The receptor's source is a woman aged 45 to 65 in good health and CMV-seronegative. This chain joins TRBV27 and TRBJ2-1, with a tentative D call TRBD2 (6 bases). The CDR3 spells CAAQRTGARNEQFF. CDR3 nucleotides: TGTGCCGCGCAGAGAACGGGAGCAAGGAATGAGCAGTTCTTC.